This T cell receptor (beta chain) was captured by sequencing in a study of tumor-infiltrating lymphocytes in localized non-small cell lung cancer. Study results and caveats: IM1 and IM2 tumors showed no difference in T-cell fraction. Each assay used a separate piece of the same tissue. TCR sequencing covered a subset of patients with enough tissue. TCRbeta sequencing showed higher T cell infiltration in tumors than uninvolved lung.

Using immunoSEQ multiplex PCR, the repertoire was profiled, and TCRdb retains in-frame clones only, with some absent. Counted here are over 15,000 clones, roughly 71% occurring once; the ten biggest clones make up 4.5% to 7.5%. Trimming shortened V by 1 base and J by 2 bases, and 7 bases separated the two germline ends. This CDR3 comprises 14 residues. The germline V gene encodes CDR1 SGHNT and CDR2 YENEEA. A remark on this clone: Its specificity is unknown.

The source material was lung tumor tissue. The source of this sequence is a human donor with non-small cell lung cancer. The chain uses TRBV11-3 and TRBJ2-3; D is ambiguous. The CDR3 DNA sequence: TGTGCCAGCAGCTTAGGACCTTCCACAGATACGCAGTATTTT. Amino acids: CASSLGPSTDTQYF.